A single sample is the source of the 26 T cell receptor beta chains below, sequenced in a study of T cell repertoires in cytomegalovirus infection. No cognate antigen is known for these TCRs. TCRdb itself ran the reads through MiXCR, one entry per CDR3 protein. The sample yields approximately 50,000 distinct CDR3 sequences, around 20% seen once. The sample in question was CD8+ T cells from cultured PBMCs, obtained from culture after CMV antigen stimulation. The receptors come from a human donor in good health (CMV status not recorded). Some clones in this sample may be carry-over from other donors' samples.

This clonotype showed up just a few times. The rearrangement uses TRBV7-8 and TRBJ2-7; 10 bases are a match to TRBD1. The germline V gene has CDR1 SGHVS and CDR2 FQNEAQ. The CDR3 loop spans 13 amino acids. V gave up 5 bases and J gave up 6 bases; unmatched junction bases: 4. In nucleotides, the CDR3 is TGTGCCAGCAGCCGGGACAGGGGAGGCGAGCAGTACTTC. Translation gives CASSRDRGGEQYF.

CDR3 in DNA: TGTGCCAGCAGTTTAATATCCACTTCCTACGAGCAGTACTTC. Translated: CASSLISTSYEQYF. V gene TRBV27 combines with J gene TRBJ2-7, with D uncertain. With 2 bases removed from V and 1 base from J, the gap between germline ends came to 9 bases. This CDR3 comprises 14 residues. Germline V gives CDR1 MNHEY, CDR2 SMNVEV (reference sequence).

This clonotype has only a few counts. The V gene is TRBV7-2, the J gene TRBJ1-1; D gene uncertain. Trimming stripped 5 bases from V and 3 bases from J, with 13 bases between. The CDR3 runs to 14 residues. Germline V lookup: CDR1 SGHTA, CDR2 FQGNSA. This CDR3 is CASSPWGWDTEAFF. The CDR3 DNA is TGTGCCAGCAGCCCCTGGGGTTGGGACACTGAAGCTTTCTTT. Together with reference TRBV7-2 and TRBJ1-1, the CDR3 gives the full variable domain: GAGVSQSPSNKVTEKGKDVELRCDPISGHTALYWYRQSLGQGLEFLIYFQGNSAPDKSGLPSDRFSAERTGGSVSTLTIQRTQQEDSAVYLCASSPWGWDTEAFFGQGTRLTVV.

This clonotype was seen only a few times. The DNA for the CDR3 is TGTGCCAGCAGTTACGAGTGGGGGAACTCCTACGAGCAGTACTTC. Encoded protein: CASSYEWGNSYEQYF. This chain connects TRBV6-5 to TRBJ2-7; possibly TRBD1 or TRBD2 for D (5 bases each). The CDR3 is 15 residues long. Trimming removed 2 bases at V and 0 bases at J, with 11 bases between. The V gene's germline CDR1 is MNHEY and CDR2 SVGAGI.

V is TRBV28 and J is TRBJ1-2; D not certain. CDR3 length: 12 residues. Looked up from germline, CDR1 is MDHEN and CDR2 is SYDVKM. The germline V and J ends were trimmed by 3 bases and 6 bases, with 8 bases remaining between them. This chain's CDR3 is CASSFFGDGYTF. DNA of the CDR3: TGTGCCAGCAGTTTCTTTGGGGATGGCTACACCTTC.

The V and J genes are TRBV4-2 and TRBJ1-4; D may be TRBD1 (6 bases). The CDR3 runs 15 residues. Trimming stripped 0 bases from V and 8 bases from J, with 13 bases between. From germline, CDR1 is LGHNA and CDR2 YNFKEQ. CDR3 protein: CASSQEQGLGEKLFF. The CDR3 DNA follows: TGTGCCAGCAGCCAAGAACAGGGTCTAGGAGAAAAACTGTTTTTT.

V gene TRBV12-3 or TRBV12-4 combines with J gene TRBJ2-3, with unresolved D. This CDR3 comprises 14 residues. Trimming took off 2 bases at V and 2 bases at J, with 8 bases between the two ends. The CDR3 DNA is TGTGCCAGCAGTTTAAATGCGAACACAGATACGCAGTATTTT. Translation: CASSLNANTDTQYF.

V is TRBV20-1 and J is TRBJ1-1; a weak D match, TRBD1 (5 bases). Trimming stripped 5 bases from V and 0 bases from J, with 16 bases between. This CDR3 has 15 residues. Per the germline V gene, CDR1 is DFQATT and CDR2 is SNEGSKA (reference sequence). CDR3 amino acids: CSAFGRGAMNTEAFF. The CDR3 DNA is TGCAGTGCTTTTGGTCGGGGCGCAATGAACACTGAAGCTTTCTTT.

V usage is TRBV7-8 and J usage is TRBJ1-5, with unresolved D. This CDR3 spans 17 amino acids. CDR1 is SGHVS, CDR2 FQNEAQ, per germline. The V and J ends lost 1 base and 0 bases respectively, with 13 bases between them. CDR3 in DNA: TGTGCCAGCAGCTTAGAAACGTCCGTCTATAGCAATCAGCCCCAGCATTTT. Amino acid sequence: CASSLETSVYSNQPQHF.

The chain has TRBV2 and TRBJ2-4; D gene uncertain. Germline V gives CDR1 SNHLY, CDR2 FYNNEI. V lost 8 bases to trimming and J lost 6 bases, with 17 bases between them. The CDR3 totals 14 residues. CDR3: CASRPAGSLNIQYF. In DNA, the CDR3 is TGTGCCAGCCGACCGGCAGGTTCCTTAAACATTCAGTACTTC.

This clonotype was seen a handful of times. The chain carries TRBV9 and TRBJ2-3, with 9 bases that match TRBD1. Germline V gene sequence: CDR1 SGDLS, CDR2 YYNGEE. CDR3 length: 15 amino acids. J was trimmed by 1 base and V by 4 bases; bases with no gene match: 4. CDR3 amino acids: CASSSRDRGTDTQYF. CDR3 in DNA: TGTGCCAGCAGCTCTCGGGACAGGGGCACAGATACGCAGTATTTT.

CDR3 loop: CASSSPGGGAGEQYF. Here the CDR3 DNA reads TGTGCCAGCAGCTCCCCTGGAGGGGGGGCGGGAGAGCAGTACTTC. This chain joins TRBV7-9 and TRBJ2-7; weak D call: TRBD2 (7 bases). This CDR3 is 15 amino acids long. Trimming stripped 4 bases from V and 7 bases from J, with 20 bases between. Germline V gene lookup returns CDR1 SEHNR and CDR2 FQNEAQ (reference sequence).

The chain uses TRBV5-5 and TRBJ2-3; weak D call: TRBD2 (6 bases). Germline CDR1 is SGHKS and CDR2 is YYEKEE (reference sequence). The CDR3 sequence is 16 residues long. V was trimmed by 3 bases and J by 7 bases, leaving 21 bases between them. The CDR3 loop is CASSWGLEGVRNTQYF. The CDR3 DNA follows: TGTGCCAGCAGCTGGGGACTGGAGGGCGTACGGAATACGCAGTATTTT.

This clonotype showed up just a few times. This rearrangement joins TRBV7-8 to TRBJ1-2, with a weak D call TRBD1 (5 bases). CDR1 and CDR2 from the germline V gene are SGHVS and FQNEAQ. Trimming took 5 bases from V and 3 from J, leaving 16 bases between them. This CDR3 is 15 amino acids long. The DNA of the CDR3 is TGTGCCAGCAGCGGGCTAGGCGGGGGTTACTATGGCTACACCTTC. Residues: CASSGLGGGYYGYTF.

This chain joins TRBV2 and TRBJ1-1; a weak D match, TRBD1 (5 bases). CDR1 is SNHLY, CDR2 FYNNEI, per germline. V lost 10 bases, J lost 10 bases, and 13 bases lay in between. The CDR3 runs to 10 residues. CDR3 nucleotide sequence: TGTGCCACCCAGGGTAGGGTAGCTTTCTTT. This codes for CATQGRVAFF.

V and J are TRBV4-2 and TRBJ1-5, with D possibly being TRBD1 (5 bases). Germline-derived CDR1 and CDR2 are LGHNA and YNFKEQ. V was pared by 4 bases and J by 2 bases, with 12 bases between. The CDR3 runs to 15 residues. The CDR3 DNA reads TGTGCCAGCAGCCCTCAGGTGGGGGGCAATCAGCCCCAGCATTTT. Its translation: CASSPQVGGNQPQHF.

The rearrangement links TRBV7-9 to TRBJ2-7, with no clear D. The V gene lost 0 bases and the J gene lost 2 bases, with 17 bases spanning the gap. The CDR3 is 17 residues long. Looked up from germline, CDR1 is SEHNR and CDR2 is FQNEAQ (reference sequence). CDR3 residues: CASSLASVGTTAYEQYF. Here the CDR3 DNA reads TGTGCCAGCAGCTTAGCCTCGGTAGGCACAACAGCCTACGAGCAGTACTTC.

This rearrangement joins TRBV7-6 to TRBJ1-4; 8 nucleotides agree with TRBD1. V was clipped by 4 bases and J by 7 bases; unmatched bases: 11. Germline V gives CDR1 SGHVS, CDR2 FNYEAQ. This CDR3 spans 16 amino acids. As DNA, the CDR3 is TGTGCCAGCAGCTACAGGACAGGGAATTTCCCTGAAAAACTGTTTTTT. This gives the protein CASSYRTGNFPEKLFF.

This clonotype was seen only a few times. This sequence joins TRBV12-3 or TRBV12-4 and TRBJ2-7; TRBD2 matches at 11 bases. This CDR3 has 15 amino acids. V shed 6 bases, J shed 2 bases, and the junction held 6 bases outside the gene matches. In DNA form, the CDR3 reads TGTGCCAGCAGGTCTAGCGGGGGGTTACCCTACGAGCAGTACTTC. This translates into CASRSSGGLPYEQYF.

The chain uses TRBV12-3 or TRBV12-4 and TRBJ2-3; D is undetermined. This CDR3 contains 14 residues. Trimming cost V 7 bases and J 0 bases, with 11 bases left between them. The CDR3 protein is CASTTLSSTDTQYF. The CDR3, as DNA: TGTGCCAGCACTACCCTTAGCAGCACAGATACGCAGTATTTT.

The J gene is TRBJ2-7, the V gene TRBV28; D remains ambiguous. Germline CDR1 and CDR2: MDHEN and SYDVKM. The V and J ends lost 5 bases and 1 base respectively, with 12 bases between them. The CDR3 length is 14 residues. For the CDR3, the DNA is TGTGCCAGCAGTCTGCCTGCCGGGTCCTACGAGCAGTACTTC. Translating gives CASSLPAGSYEQYF.

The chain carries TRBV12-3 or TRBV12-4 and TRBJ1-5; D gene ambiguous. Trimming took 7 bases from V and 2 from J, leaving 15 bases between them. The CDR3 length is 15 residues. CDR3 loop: CASTPTLMGNQPQHF. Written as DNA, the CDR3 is TGTGCCAGCACCCCCACTCTAATGGGCAATCAGCCCCAGCATTTT.

The CDR3 spells CASSQSSSVYNEQFF. Here the CDR3 DNA reads TGCGCCAGCAGCCAATCTAGCTCTGTTTACAATGAGCAGTTCTTC. This sequence joins TRBV4-1 and TRBJ2-1, with a weak D call TRBD2 (5 bases). This CDR3 has 15 residues. V was shortened by 2 bases and J by 4 bases, with 12 bases between the two germline ends. Per the germline V gene, CDR1 is MGHRA and CDR2 is YSYEKL.

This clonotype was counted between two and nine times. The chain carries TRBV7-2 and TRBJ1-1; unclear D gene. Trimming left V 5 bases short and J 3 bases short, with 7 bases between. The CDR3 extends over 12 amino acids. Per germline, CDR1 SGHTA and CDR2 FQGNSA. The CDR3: CASSLIDTEAFF. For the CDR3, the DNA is TGTGCCAGCAGCCTCATAGACACTGAAGCTTTCTTT.

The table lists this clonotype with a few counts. The CDR3 loop reads CASRDRGNEQYF. In DNA, the CDR3 is TGTGCCAGCAGGGACAGGGGGAACGAGCAGTACTTC. The V gene is TRBV7-2, the J gene TRBJ2-7; the match to TRBD1 covers 10 bases. Germline values: CDR1 SGHTA, CDR2 FQGNSA. The CDR3 runs 12 residues. Unmatched junction bases numbered 1, after V lost 6 bases and J lost 5 bases.

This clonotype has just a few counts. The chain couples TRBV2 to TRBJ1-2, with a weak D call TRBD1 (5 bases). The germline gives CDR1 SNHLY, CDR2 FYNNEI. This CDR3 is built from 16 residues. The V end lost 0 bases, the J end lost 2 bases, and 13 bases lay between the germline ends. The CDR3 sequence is CASSEALAGSNYGYTF. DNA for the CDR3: TGTGCCAGCAGTGAAGCGCTTGCAGGGTCAAACTATGGCTACACCTTC.